This T cell receptor (beta chain) was obtained from a study of cytomegalovirus exposure and HLA in healthy donors. General study results and limits: Analyses of presence/absence relied on an assumption of roughly uniform sequencing depth across donors. Fewer N-insertions than the roughly 630-donor mean were reportedly shown by an Asian-associated ancestry cluster in a later analysis. A list of approximately 160 TCR beta chains associated with cytomegalovirus was given.

Primers included in the PCR were 60 Vbeta and 13 Jbeta primers. Clones were sequenced by immunoSEQ multiplex PCR, and TCRdb holds only the in-frame ones, with some missing. The sample lists around 230,000 clones; around 79% were seen once. The germline CDR1 and CDR2 sequences are MNHEY and SMNVEV (reference sequence). The CDR3 extends over 16 amino acids. V lost 4 bases, J lost 0 bases, and 7 bases stayed unmatched. This clone was recorded only once. Its antigen is not identified. The rearrangement joins TRBV27 to TRBJ2-3; the match to TRBD1 covers 7 bases. The material sequenced was PBMCs. The source of this sequence is a male donor in good health and CMV-seronegative. CDR3 DNA sequence: TGTGCCAGCAGTTCCATAGACAGGGCTAGCACAGATACGCAGTATTTT. Translating gives CASSSIDRASTDTQYF.